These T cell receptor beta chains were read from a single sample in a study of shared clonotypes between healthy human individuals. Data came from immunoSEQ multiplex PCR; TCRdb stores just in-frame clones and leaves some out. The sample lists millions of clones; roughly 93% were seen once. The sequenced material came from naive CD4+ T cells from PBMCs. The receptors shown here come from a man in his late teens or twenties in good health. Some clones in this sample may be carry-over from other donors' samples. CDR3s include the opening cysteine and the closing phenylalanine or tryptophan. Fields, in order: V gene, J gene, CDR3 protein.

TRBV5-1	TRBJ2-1	CASSLEGQGYNEQFF
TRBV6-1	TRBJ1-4	CASSEFAIGRSATNEKLFF
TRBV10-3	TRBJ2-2	CAISGGTDTGELFF
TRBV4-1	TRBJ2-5	CASSQVGYGTQYF
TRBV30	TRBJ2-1	CAWSRILAGGGDEQFF
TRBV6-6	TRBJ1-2	CASSIPSGGYTF
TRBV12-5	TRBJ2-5	CASGREGGMGQYF
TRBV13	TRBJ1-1	CASSGRPLSEAFF
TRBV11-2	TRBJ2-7	CASSPRTASYEQYF
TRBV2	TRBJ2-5	CASSAGEETQYF
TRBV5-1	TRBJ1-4	CASSLTATNEKLFF
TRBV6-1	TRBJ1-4	CATAQGSNEKLFF
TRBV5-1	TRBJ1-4	CASSSDLSGRFAKLFF
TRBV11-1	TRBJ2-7	CASSFEWGFNEQYF
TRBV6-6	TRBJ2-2	CASSSGTVPTGELFF
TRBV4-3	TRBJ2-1	CASSQTQPFLAPPVGISNEQFF
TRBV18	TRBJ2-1	CASSPPGLASQHEQFF
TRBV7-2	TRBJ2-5	CASSLSPGETQYF
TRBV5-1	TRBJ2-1	CASAPGRLTFGEQFF
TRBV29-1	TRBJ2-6	CSVSSGANVLTF
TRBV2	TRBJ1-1	CASSESGEGRGEAFF
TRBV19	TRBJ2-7	CASSSRDRAYEQYF
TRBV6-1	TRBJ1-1	CASIVTPSESTEAFF
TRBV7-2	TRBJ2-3	CASSPNTDTQYF
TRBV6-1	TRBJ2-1	CASLTTEKYNEQFF
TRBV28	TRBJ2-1	CASSLYAGGIYNEQFF
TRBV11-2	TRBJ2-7	CASSLEFMASYEQYF
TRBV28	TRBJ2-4	CASSLSWRERAKNIQYF
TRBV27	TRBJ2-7	CASSPIGTDASYEQYF
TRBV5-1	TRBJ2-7	CATSPVGDRGHEQYF